This T cell receptor (beta chain) comes out of a study of T cells after yellow fever vaccination. This clonotype was seen more than once but under ten times. Universal primer sites and UMIs were introduced during 5'RACE template-switching synthesis of TCR cDNA. A single record per CDR3 protein comes from TCRdb applying MiXCR to the 5' RACE reads. The sample has more than 300,000 distinct CDR3 sequences, approximately 11% seen once. Per the germline V gene, CDR1 is SGHRS and CDR2 is YFSETQ. The CDR3 is 16 residues long. The V and J ends lost 3 bases and 4 bases, in that order; junction bases with no gene match: 7.

The chain employs TRBV5-1 and TRBJ2-3; TRBD1 agrees at 11 bases. Sequencing used CD4+ T cells sorted from PBMCs, obtained 45 days after the yellow fever booster vaccination. This receptor was identified in a man aged 18 to 30 who received the YFV17D yellow fever vaccine. Written as DNA, the CDR3 is TGCGCCAGCAGCTCCCTCGGGACAGGGGGGGCAGATACGCAGTATTTT. Protein: CASSSLGTGGADTQYF. Combining the CDR3 with reference TRBV5-1 and TRBJ2-3 gives the whole variable domain KAGVTQTPRYLIKTRGQQVTLSCSPISGHRSVSWYQQTPGQGLQFLFEYFSETQRNKGNFPGRFSGRQFSNSRSEMNVSTLELGDSALYLCASSSLGTGGADTQYFGPGTRLTVL.